A single T cell receptor beta chain is shown here with its context. Its antigen has not been determined. The sample holds no much larger clone one base away, and base qualities are not on file. The reads were generated on an Illumina HiSeq 1500. TCRdb redid the processing of the public reads, applying fastp at Q25 and MiXCR, and retained in-frame beta chains. All rows with the same CDR3 protein become a single entry with the most common DNA and genes. Within this sample are around 260,000 distinct CDR3 sequences, with around 9% of them counted one time only. The ten most abundant clones make up about 15% of the sample. The data stem from a study of T cell repertoires in cytomegalovirus infection (dated by TCRdb to about 2019). As for the study more broadly: The HLA type of each donor mattered for the analysis, because public TCR beta signatures pointed to carriage of CMV infection along with the matching HLA type. Study-level results and caveats: The ex vivo response was dominated by HLA-C-restricted CMV-specific TCR beta clonotypes, which also provided the single most frequent clonotype in two of eight donors. Carriers of CMV infection plus the relevant HLA type were discriminated by the cumulative frequency of public TCR beta family members in the study cohort and in an independent roughly 370-donor cohort.

CDR1 and CDR2, looked up from the germline V gene (reference sequence), are DFQATT and SNEGSKA. Measured from the cysteine to the phenylalanine, the CDR3 is 13 residues long. Of all the DNA, just the CDR3 is kept, 39 bases in frame from base 1. V is pared back by 2 bases and J by 4 bases, with 12 bases lying between the germline termini. The sequence is built from TRBV20-1 and TRBJ2-7; the D gene cannot be named for sure. The clonotype comes from a human donor in good health (CMV status not recorded). Some clones in this sample may be carry-over from other donors' samples. Sequences were obtained from PBMCs. The CDR3 amino acid sequence is: CSARREMKYEQYF. The sequenced DNA is TGCAGTGCTAGACGAGAGATGAAATACGAGCAGTACTTC.